This T cell receptor (beta chain) comes out of a study of radiation and T cells in renal cell carcinoma. General study points: Without pretreatment biopsies, baseline tumor clonotype presence was undetermined. Top tumor clonotypes rose in blood 2 weeks post-radiation, then contracted.

The time point is: blood 2 weeks post-SBRT. The treatment here: 15 Gy SBRT to primary tumor, nephrectomy 4 weeks later. Serial blood draws occurred at baseline and 2 and 4 weeks post-SBRT. The V and J ends lost 1 base and 5 bases respectively, with 12 bases between them. CDR1 SGHVS and CDR2 FQNEAQ come from the germline V gene. The CDR3 covers 14 residues. A single count supports this clone. Its antigen remains unknown. Profiling relied on immunoSEQ multiplex PCR, and the TCRdb table lists in-frame clones only, not all of them. Here the sample spans 120,000 or so clones, roughly four fifths being singletons.

The origin of this receptor is a man aged 45-60 years with renal cell carcinoma. The rearrangement joins TRBV7-8 to TRBJ2-7; D uncertain. This specimen was blood, taken from a patient whose treatment included radiotherapy and nephrectomy. Here the CDR3 reads CASSLESGSDEQYF. The CDR3, as DNA: TGTGCCAGCAGCTTAGAAAGTGGCTCGGACGAGCAGTACTTC.